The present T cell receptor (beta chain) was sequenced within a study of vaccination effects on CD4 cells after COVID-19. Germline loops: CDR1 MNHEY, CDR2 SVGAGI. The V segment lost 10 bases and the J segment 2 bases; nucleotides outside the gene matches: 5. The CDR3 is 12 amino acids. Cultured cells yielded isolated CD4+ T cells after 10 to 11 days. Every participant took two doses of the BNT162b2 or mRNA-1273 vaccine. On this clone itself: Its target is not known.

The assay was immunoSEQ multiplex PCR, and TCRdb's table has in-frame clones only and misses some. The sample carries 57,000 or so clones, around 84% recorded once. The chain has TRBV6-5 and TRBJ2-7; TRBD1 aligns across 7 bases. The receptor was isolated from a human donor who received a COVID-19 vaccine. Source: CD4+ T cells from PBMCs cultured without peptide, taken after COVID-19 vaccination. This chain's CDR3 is CATSGQAYEQYF. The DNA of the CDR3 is TGTGCCACCTCAGGACAGGCCTACGAGCAGTACTTC.